This is a list of T cell receptor beta chains from one sample in a study of blood T cell repertoires in COVID-19. Some clones are missing from TCRdb's copy, which holds only in-frame ones; the method was immunoSEQ multiplex PCR. The sample includes approximately 300,000 clones, 75% to 90% of them seen just once. Sequencing was carried out using PBMCs or T cells enriched from blood (not recorded which). These receptors were taken from a woman aged 25 to 39 who had been exposed to COVID-19. Both conserved end residues are trimmed from each CDR3. Clone size appears in some rows only: once, few, many, or a class for an expanded clone.

ASSPPQGGAPLH | TRBJ1-6 | NA | TRBV7-2 | 12
ATGRPGPYEQY | TRBJ2-7 | NA | TRBV6-5 | 11
ASRTEGDRAEKLF | TRBJ1-4 | NA | TRBV19 | 13
ASSNLNTEAF | TRBJ1-1 | NA | TRBV19 | 10
ASSIDPHGSYNEQF | TRBJ2-1 | NA | TRBV19 | 14
ATSRDSQGDIQY | TRBJ2-4 | NA | TRBV15 | 12
ASSLGKIRAQDT | TRBJ1-2 | once | TRBV28 | 12
ASSLRLDLYGYT | TRBJ1-2 | once | TRBV27 | 12
AWSNSGNTIY | TRBJ1-3 | NA | TRBV30 | 10
ASSLWDRVTNEQF | TRBJ2-1 | few | TRBV7-9 | 13
ASRHPSGGLSYEQY | TRBJ2-7 | NA | TRBV2 | 14
ASSFPGSEQY | TRBJ2-7 | NA | TRBV7-6 | 10
ASSSPSGSYHNEQF | TRBJ2-1 | NA | TRBV28 | 14
ASSQGLLQENYGYT | TRBJ1-2 | NA | TRBV4-3 | 14
ASKRGQGNQPQH | TRBJ1-5 | NA | TRBV19 | 12
ASSRTGFMDSPLH | TRBJ1-6 | once | TRBV9 | 13
ASSFHEGDTEAF | TRBJ1-1 | once | TRBV7-2 | 12
ASSERQGANSPLH | TRBJ1-6 | many | TRBV2 | 13
ASSSPTGWYGYT | TRBJ1-2 | many | TRBV5-6 | 12
SVGQVIREAF | TRBJ1-1 | NA | TRBV29-1 | 10
ASSPPWASLANEKLF | TRBJ1-4 | NA | TRBV4-1 | 15
ASSLGFVGVGNEQF | TRBJ2-1 | NA | TRBV7-3 | 14
ASSQDWRVNEQF | TRBJ2-1 | NA | TRBV3-1/TRBV3-2 | 12